Reported below is one T cell receptor beta chain. The CDR3 extends over 14 amino acids. Trimming shortened V by 7 bases and J by 4 bases, and 16 bases separated the two germline ends. Germline V CDR1 and CDR2: MDHEN, SYDVKM. 60 Vbeta and 13 Jbeta primers were used in PCR. Sequenced by immunoSEQ multiplex PCR; TCRdb stores in-frame clones only, minus some. The sample records some 97,000 clones, more than 65% being singletons. The data derive from a study of cytomegalovirus exposure and HLA in healthy donors. This TCR was recovered from a young woman in good health and CMV-seropositive. The sequencing sample was made of PBMCs. This chain links TRBV28 with TRBJ2-5; D possibly corresponds to TRBD2 (5 bases). CDR3 in amino acids: CASTARGMGETQYF. CDR3 bases: TGTGCCAGCACCGCCCGAGGGATGGGAGAGACCCAGTACTTC.